This TCR beta chain was identified during a study of blood T cells in healthy people across ages. A second PCR of 7 to 11 cycles used a sample-barcoded 5' primer and a J-beta primer mix. TCRdb reprocessed the 5' RACE reads with MiXCR, giving one entry per CDR3 protein. The sample lists about 680,000 distinct CDR3 sequences, around half occurring once. The CDR3 has 17 amino acids. Per the germline V gene, CDR1 is SGHAT and CDR2 is FQDESV (reference sequence). Losses at the gene ends were 5 bases for V and 2 bases for J; bases not matched to a gene: 8. This clonotype was counted only a few times. What it binds is unknown. The study's findings and limits: PBMCs that were unsorted prevented a conclusive naive versus antigen-experienced comparison. Percentage of naive T cells showed a strong correlation with TCR beta diversity. Total diversity from one million sequenced T cells was likely underestimated.

Total RNA extraction produced at least 5.5 micrograms (per sample) for the study. The rearrangement uses TRBV11-1 and TRBJ2-5; 13 bases are a match to TRBD2. The source of this sequence is a woman aged 55-69 years in good health. Specimen: blood. As DNA, the CDR3 is TGTGCCAGCAGCCCGTGGACTAGCGGGAGCAATCAAGAGACCCAGTACTTC. It codes for CASSPWTSGSNQETQYF.